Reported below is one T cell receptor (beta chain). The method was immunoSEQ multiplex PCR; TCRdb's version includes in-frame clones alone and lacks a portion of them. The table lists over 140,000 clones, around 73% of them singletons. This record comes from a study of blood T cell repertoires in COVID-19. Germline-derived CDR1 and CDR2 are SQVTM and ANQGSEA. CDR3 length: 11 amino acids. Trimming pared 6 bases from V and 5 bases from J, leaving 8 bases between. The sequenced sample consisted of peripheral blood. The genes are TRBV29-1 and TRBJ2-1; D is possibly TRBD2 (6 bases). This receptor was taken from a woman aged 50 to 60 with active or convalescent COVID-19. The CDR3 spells CSVRENNEQFF. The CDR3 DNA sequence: TGCAGCGTCCGGGAGAACAATGAGCAGTTCTTC.